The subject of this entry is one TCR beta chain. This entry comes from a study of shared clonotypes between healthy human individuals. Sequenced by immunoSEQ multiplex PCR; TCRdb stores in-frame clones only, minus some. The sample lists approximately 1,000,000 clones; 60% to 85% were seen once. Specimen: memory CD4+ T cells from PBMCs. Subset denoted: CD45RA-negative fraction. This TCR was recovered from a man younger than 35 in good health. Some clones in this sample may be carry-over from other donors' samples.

The CDR3 nucleotides read TGCGCCAGCAGCGCATGGGGACAAGGCGCCCAAGAGACCCAGTACTTC. Its protein product is CASSAWGQGAQETQYF. The chain carries TRBV5-1 and TRBJ2-5; tentatively, D is TRBD1 (6 bases). This CDR3 is built from 16 residues. Trimming pared 4 bases from V and 1 base from J, leaving 17 bases between. Looked up from germline, CDR1 is SGHRS and CDR2 is YFSETQ.